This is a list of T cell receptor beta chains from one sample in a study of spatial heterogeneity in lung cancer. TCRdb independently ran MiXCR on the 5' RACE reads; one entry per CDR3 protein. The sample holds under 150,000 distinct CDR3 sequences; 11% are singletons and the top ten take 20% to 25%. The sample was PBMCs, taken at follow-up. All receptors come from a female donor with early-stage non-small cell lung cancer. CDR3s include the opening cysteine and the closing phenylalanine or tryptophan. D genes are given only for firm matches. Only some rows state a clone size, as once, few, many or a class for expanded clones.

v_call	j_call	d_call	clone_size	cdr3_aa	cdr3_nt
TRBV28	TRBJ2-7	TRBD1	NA	CASTTGGRDEQYF	TGTGCCAGCACAACAGGGGGCCGGGACGAGCAGTACTTC
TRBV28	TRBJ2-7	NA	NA	CASRGILYEQYF	TGTGCCAGCAGGGGGATCCTCTACGAGCAGTACTTC
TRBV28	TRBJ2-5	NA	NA	CASRSQDQETQYF	TGTGCCAGCAGATCACAGGACCAAGAGACCCAGTACTTC
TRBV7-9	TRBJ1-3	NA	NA	CASSSGTGSSGNTIYF	TGTGCCAGCAGCTCAGGGACGGGGAGCTCTGGAAACACCATATATTTT
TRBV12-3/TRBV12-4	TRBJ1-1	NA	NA	CASTAPDSLNTEAFF	TGTGCCAGCACGGCCCCAGACAGCCTGAACACTGAAGCTTTCTTT
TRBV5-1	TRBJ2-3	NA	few	CASSSGPDTQYF	TGCGCCAGCAGCTCCGGACCAGATACGCAGTATTTT
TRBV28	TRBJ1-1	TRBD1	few	CASSFSTGSNTEAFF	TGTGCCAGCAGTTTTTCGACAGGGTCGAACACTGAAGCTTTCTTT
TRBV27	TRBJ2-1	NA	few	CASSFRFYNEQFF	TGTGCCAGCAGTTTTCGTTTCTACAATGAGCAGTTCTTC
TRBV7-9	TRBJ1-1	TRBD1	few	CASSEGQPIMNTEAFF	TGTGCCAGCAGTGAGGGACAGCCGATAATGAACACTGAAGCTTTCTTT
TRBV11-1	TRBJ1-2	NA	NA	CASSFTGGGHYGYTF	TGTGCCAGCAGCTTTACTGGTGGAGGACACTATGGCTACACCTTC
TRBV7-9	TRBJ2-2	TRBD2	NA	CASSSPWFGGRFTGELFF	TGTGCCAGCAGCTCTCCATGGTTCGGCGGGAGGTTCACCGGGGAGCTGTTTTTT
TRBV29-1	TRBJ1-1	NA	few	CSVDHAMNTEAFF	TGCAGCGTTGATCACGCGATGAACACTGAAGCTTTCTTT
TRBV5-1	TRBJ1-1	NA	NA	CASSAIGQTNTEAFF	TGCGCCAGCAGCGCTATCGGACAGACGAACACTGAAGCTTTCTTT
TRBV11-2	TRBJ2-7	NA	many	CASSPDRTSSYEQYF	TGTGCCAGCAGCCCCGACAGGACGAGCTCCTACGAGCAGTACTTC
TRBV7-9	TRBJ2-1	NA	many	CASSPDSPSSYNEQFF	TGTGCCAGCAGCCCTGATTCCCCCAGCTCCTACAATGAGCAGTTCTTC
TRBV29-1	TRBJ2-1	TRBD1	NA	CSGGQNNEQFF	TGCAGCGGGGGACAGAACAATGAGCAGTTCTTC
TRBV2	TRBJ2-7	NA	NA	CASSEWGNYEQYF	TGTGCCAGCAGTGAGTGGGGGAACTACGAGCAGTACTTC
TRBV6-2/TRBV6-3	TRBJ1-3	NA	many	CASKPQGNTIYF	TGTGCCAGCAAGCCCCAAGGAAACACCATATATTTT
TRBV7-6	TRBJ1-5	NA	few	CASSLGVLQPQHF	TGTGCCAGCAGCTTAGGGGTCCTTCAGCCCCAGCATTTT
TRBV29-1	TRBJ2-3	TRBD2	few	CSVKGTSGMGATDTQYF	TGCAGCGTTAAAGGGACTAGCGGGATGGGGGCCACAGATACGCAGTATTTT
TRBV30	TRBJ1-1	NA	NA	CAWSVSGRTEAFF	TGTGCCTGGAGTGTAAGCGGCAGGACAGAAGCTTTCTTT
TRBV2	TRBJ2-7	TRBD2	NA	CASKGLAGAVDEQYF	TGTGCCAGCAAGGGACTAGCGGGAGCGGTCGACGAGCAGTACTTC
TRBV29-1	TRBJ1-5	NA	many	CSVEVQTFSNQPQHF	TGCAGCGTTGAAGTACAGACCTTTAGCAATCAGCCCCAGCATTTT
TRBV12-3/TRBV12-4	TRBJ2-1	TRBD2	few	CASIKRLAGINEQFF	TGTGCCAGCATTAAAAGACTAGCGGGAATCAATGAGCAGTTCTTC
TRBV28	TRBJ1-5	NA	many	CASSLGYDWSPKDRARRPQHF	TGTGCCAGCAGTTTAGGGTACGATTGGTCTCCCAAGGACCGGGCGCGGCGGCCCCAGCATTTT
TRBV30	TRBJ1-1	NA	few	CAWSGIGLMNTEAFF	TGTGCCTGGAGTGGGATCGGACTGATGAACACTGAAGCTTTCTTT
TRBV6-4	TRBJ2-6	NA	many	CASRDPTGANVLTF	TGTGCCAGCAGAGACCCAACTGGGGCCAACGTCCTGACTTTC
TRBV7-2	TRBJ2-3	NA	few	CASSLTGAGDTQYF	TGTGCCAGCAGCTTAACGGGAGCAGGAGATACGCAGTATTTT
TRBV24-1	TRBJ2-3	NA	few	CATSDPYTQGTRNTQYF	TGTGCCACCAGTGATCCCTATACACAGGGAACCCGGAATACGCAGTATTTT
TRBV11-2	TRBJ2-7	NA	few	CASSLESSVSTVSSYEQYF	TGTGCCAGCAGCTTAGAATCGTCCGTGAGCACTGTATCCTCCTACGAGCAGTACTTC
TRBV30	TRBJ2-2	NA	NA	CAWSVDGTGELFF	TGTGCCTGGAGTGTAGACGGCACCGGGGAGCTGTTTTTT
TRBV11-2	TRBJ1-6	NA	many	CASSLTGYNSPLHF	TGTGCCAGCAGCTTAACAGGATATAATTCACCCCTCCACTTT
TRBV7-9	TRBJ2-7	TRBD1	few	CASSPGTGLVLYEQYF	TGTGCCAGCAGCCCTGGGACAGGGTTAGTTCTTTACGAGCAGTACTTC
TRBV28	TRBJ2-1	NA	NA	CASSTSGGSRYNEQFF	TGTGCCAGCTCCACCTCGGGTGGGAGCAGATACAATGAGCAGTTCTTC
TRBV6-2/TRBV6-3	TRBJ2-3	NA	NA	CASSYSGVTQYF	TGTGCCAGCAGTTACTCCGGGGTGACGCAGTATTTT
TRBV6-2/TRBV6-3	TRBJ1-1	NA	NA	CASSYHPPGNTEAFF	TGTGCCAGCAGTTACCACCCCCCGGGAAACACTGAAGCTTTCTTT
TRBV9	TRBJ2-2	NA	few	CASSVDTSPNTGELFF	TGTGCCAGCAGCGTAGACACCTCACCGAACACCGGGGAGCTGTTTTTT
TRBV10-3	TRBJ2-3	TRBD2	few	CAISLAGEDTQYF	TGTGCCATCAGTCTCGCGGGGGAAGATACGCAGTATTTT
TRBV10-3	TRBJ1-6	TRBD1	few	CAISESFGTGENSPLHF	TGTGCCATCAGTGAGTCCTTTGGGACAGGGGAGAATTCACCCCTCCACTTT
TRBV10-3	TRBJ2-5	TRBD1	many	CAIRGQLGETQYF	TGTGCCATCAGGGGACAGCTGGGGGAGACCCAGTACTTC
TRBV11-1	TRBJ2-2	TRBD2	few	CASSSSASGKVGELFF	TGTGCCAGCAGCTCTTCGGCTAGCGGGAAGGTCGGGGAGCTGTTTTTT
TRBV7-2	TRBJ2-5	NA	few	CASSLTREETQYF	TGTGCCAGCAGCTTAACCAGGGAAGAGACCCAGTACTTC